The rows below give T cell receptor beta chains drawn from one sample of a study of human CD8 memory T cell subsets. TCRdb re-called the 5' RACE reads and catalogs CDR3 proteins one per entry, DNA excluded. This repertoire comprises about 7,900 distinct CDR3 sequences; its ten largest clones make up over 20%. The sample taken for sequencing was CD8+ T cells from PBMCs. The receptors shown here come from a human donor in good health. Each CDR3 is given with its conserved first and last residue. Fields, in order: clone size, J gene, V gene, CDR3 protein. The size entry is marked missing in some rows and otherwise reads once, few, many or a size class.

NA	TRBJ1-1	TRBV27	CASTGYTEAFF
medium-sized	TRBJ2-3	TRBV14	CASSLGPLADTQYF
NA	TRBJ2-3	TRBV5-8	CASSLGLAGGDTQYF
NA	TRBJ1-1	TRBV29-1	CSVEDSTANEAFF
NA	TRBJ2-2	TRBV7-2	CASSLNPGPSTGELFF
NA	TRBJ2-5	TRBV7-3	CASSLTAEETQYF
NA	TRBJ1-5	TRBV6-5	CASRLGQGVDQPQHF
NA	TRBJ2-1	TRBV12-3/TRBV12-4	CASRSSQGNSYNEQFF
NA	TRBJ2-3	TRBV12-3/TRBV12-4	CASRQDRSMLDTQYF
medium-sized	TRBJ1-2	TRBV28	CASSDDSQGYTF
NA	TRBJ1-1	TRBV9	CASSGGITTEAFF
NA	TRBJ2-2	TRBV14	CASSHLRTGVTGELFF
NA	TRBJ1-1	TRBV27	CASSSNRLTEAFF
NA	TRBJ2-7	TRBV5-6	CASSWATVYEQYF
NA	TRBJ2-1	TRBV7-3	CASSSLAGVDEQFF
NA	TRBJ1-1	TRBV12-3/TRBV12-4	CATGGGVAEAFF
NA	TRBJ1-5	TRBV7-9	CASSDEGAGQPQHF
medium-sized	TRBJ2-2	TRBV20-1	CSAAASNTGELFF
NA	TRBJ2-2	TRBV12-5	CASGLVVGPSNTGELFF
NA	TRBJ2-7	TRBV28	CASTGTSGSYEQYF
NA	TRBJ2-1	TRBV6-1	CASQAGDIFGEQFF
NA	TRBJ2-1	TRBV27	CASSLYPGLVPNNEQFF
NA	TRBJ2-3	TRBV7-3	CASSSTGGSTDTQYF
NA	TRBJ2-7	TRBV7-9	CASSGTGDYSYEQYF
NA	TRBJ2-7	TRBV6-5	CASSDSGTFYEQYF
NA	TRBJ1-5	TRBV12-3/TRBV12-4	CASSSGAQGSNQPQHF
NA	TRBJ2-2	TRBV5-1	CASSWTGAGDTGELFF
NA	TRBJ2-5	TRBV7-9	CASSFPTTSGSQETQYF
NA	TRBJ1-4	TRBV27	CASTTGAAKLFF
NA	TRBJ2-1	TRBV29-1	CSVVVQDRPDNEQFF
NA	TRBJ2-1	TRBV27	CASGTSLASYNEQFF
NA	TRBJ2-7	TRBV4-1	CASSQDIGGSTYEQYF
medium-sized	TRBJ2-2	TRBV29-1	CSVEEDRGFSGELFF
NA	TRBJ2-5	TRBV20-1	CSASLYLETQYF
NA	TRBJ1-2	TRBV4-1	CASSQERGIGYTF
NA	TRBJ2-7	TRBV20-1	CSASGYTYEQYF
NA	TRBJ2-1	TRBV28	CASSFRLAGAPWENEQFF
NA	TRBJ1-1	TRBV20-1	CSARDYRGEAFF
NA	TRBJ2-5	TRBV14	CASSQTGGGETQYF
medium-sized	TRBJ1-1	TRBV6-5	CASRETGGYTEAFF